The clone carrying this T cell receptor (beta chain) showed up many times. The antigen remains unidentified. Time point of the sample: newly diagnosed GD, antithyroid drugs for less than 3 months. PBMCs provided the RNA from which the TCR library was made. Doctors identified Graves' disease using the American Thyroid Association guidelines. The sample belongs to a study of regulatory T cells in long-lasting Graves disease. Through Arm-PCR of CDR3 regions and iRepertoire HTBI primers, TCR beta libraries were built. Each CDR3 protein is one row after TCRdb ran MiXCR on the multiplex PCR reads. The data contain over 400,000 distinct CDR3 sequences, 14% of them seen just once; the ten biggest clones take up approximately 17%. Notes on the study in general: Limited sample numbers may have lowered accuracy. Favored gene segments in persistent disease were TRBV28, TRBJ1-2 and TRBJ2-5.

Germline assignment: CDR1 SGHRS and CDR2 YFSETQ. The CDR3 covers 13 residues. V shed 2 bases and J shed 5 bases, with 11 bases lying between them. These data also formed part of another study, on T cells in Graves' hyperthyroidism and ophthalmopathy. That investigation notes: The model made its ophthalmopathy prediction, and onset followed a median about 5.9 months later.

This TCR derives from a woman aged 50 to 60 with Graves disease. Sequenced material: peripheral blood mononuclear cells (PBMCs), taken at new diagnosis, from a patient treated with antithyroid drugs. J is TRBJ2-7 and V is TRBV5-1; D unclear. For the CDR3, the DNA is TGCGCCAGCAGCTTCCATCCGGTGGACGAGCAGTACTTC. This codes for CASSFHPVDEQYF.